The present T cell receptor beta chain was sequenced within a study of cytomegalovirus exposure and HLA in healthy donors. Study overall: In an early release, HLA-typed donors contributed some 80 million unique TCR sequences. Study observations and caveats: Per published reports, the classifier diagnosed cytomegalovirus status with high specificity and sensitivity. TCR association rates varied by HLA locus in a later analysis, with DRB1 highest and HLA-C lowest.

This clone was counted a single time. No antigen is known for it. The PCR was carried out with 60 Vbeta primers and 13 Jbeta primers. The table came from immunoSEQ multiplex PCR; TCRdb's copy has only in-frame clones and leaves some out. The profile covers about 140,000 clones, with 76% appearing a single time and 1.5% to 2% taken by the ten largest. Germline-derived CDR1 and CDR2 are LNHDA and SQIVND (reference sequence). Trimming took off 3 bases at V and 1 base at J, with 12 bases between the two ends. The CDR3 consists of 15 residues. Sequencing was done on a sample of PBMCs. The chain couples TRBV19 to TRBJ1-1; D unclear. This clonotype originated in a man aged 35 to 55 in good health and CMV-seronegative. The chain's CDR3 is CASSIDPGTNTEAFF. The CDR3 coding sequence is TGTGCCAGTAGTATCGACCCGGGAACGAACACTGAAGCTTTCTTT.